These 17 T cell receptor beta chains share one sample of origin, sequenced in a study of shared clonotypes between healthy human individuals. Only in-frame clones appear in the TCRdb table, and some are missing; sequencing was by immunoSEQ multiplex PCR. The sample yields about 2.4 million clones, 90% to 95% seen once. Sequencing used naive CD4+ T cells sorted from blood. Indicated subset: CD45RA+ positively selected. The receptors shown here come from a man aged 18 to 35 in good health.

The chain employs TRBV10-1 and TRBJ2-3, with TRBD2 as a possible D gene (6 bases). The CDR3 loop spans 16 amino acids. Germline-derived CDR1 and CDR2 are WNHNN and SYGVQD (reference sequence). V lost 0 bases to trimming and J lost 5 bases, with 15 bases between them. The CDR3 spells CASSESRAGNIDTQYF. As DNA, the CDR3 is TGCGCCAGCAGTGAGTCACGAGCGGGTAATATAGATACGCAGTATTTT.

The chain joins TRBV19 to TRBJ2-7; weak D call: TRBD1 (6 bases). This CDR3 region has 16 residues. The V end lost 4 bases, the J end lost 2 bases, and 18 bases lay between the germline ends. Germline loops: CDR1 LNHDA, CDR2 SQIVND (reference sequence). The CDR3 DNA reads TGTGCCAGTAGTACCATCGACAGGAGTCCCCCCTACGAGCAGTACTTC. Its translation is CASSTIDRSPPYEQYF.

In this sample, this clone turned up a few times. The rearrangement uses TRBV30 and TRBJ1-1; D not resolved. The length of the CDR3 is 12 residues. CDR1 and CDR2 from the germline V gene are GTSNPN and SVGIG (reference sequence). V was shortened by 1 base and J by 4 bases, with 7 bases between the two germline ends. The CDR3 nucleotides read TGTGCCTGGAGTGAGGTGGGCACTGAAGCTTTCTTT. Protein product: CAWSEVGTEAFF.

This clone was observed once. The CDR3 DNA reads TGTGCCAGCAGCTTGGCTCTTAGCGGTTACAATGAGCAGTTCTTC. Protein sequence: CASSLALSGYNEQFF. This chain connects TRBV5-6 to TRBJ2-1, with a weak D call TRBD2 (6 bases). Per germline, CDR1 SGHDT and CDR2 YYEEEE. The ends were cut back, 0 bases at V and 4 bases at J, with 11 bases in the middle. CDR3 length: 15 residues.

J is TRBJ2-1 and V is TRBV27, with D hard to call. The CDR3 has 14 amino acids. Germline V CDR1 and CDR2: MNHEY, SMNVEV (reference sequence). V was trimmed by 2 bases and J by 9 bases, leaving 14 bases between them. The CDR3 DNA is TGTGCCAGCAGTTTACGGTTTACTACGAGTGAGCAGTTCTTC. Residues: CASSLRFTTSEQFF.

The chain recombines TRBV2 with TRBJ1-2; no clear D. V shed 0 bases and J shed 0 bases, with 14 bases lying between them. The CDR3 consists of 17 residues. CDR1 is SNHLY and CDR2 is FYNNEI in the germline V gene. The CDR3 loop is CASSEALGRRTNYGYTF. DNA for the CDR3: TGTGCCAGCAGTGAAGCGCTCGGCAGGCGAACTAACTATGGCTACACCTTC. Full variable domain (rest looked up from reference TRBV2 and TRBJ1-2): EPEVTQTPSHQVTQMGQEVILRCVPISNHLYFYWYRQILGQKVEFLVSFYNNEISEKSEIFDDQFSVERPDGSNFTLKIRSTKLEDSAMYFCASSEALGRRTNYGYTFGSGTRLTVV.

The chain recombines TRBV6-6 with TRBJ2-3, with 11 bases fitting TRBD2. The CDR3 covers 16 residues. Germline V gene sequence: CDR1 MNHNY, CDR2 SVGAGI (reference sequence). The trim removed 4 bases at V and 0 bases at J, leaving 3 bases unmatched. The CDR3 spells CASSSGTSGSTDTQYF. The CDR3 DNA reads TGTGCCAGCAGTTCCGGGACTAGCGGTAGCACAGATACGCAGTATTTT.

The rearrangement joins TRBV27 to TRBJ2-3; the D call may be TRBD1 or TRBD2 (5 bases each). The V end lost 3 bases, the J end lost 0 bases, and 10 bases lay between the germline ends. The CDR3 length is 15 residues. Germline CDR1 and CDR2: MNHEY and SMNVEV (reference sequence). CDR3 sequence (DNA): TGTGCCAGCAGTTTTGGGGGAAAGAGCACAGATACGCAGTATTTT. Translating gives CASSFGGKSTDTQYF.

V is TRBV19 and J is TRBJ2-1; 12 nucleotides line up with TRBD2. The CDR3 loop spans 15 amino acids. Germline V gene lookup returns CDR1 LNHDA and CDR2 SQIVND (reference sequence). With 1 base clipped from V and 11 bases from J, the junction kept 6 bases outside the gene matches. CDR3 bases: TGTGCCAGTAGTATAGGGACTAGCGGGGTTCAAAAGCAGTTCTTC. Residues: CASSIGTSGVQKQFF.

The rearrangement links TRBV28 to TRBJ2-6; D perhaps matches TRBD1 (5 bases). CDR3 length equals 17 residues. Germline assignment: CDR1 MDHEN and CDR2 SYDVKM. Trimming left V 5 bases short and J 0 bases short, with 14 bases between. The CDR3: CASSPSSGRSGANVLTF. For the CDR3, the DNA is TGTGCCAGCAGTCCCTCATCAGGGCGCTCTGGGGCCAACGTCCTGACTTTC.

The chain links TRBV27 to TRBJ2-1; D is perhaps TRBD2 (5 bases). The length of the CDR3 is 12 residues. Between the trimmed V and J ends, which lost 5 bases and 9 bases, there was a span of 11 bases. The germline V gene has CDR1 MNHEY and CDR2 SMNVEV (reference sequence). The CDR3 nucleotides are TGTGCCAGCAGTCGCCCGGGAAGTGAGCAGTTCTTC. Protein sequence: CASSRPGSEQFF.

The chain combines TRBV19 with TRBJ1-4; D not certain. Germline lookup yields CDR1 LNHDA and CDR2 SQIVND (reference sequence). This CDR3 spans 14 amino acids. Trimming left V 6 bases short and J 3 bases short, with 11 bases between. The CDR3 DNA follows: TGTGCCAGTAGGGAAGGGCCCGCTAATGAAAAACTGTTTTTT. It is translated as CASREGPANEKLFF.

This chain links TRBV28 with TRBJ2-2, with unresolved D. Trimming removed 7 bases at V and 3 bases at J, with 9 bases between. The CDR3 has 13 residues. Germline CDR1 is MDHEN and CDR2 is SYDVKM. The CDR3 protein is CASIGSHTGELFF. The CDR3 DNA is TGTGCCAGCATCGGGTCCCACACCGGGGAGCTGTTTTTT.

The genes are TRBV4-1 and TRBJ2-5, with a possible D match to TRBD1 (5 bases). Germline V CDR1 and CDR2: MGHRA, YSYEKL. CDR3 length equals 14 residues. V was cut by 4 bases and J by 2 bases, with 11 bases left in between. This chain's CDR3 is CASSRNRLQETQYF. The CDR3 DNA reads TGCGCCAGCAGCCGCAACAGGTTACAAGAGACCCAGTACTTC.

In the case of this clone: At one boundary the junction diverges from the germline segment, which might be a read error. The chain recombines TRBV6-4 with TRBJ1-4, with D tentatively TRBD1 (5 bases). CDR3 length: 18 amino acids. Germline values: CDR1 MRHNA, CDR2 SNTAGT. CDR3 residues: CASSGQNPPANLLKGGIF. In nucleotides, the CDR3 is TGTGCCAGCAGTGGACAGAATCCACCAGCCAACCTCTTAAAAGGAGGGATTTTT.

The CDR3, as DNA: TGTGCCAGCAGCTCGAATCCCCTAGGGGGCCTGAGGGGCTACACCTTC. This encodes CASSSNPLGGLRGYTF. The rearrangement uses TRBV5-5 and TRBJ1-2; 7 bases map to TRBD1. This CDR3 spans 16 amino acids. Losses at the gene ends were 3 bases for V and 8 bases for J; bases not matched to a gene: 16. Per the germline V gene, CDR1 is SGHKS and CDR2 is YYEKEE (reference sequence).

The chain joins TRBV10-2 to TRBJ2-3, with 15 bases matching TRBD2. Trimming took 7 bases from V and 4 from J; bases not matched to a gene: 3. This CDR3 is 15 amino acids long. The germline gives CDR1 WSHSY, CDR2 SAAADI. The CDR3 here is CASMGTSGGPDTQYF. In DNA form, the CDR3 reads TGCGCCAGCATGGGGACTAGCGGGGGGCCAGATACGCAGTATTTT.